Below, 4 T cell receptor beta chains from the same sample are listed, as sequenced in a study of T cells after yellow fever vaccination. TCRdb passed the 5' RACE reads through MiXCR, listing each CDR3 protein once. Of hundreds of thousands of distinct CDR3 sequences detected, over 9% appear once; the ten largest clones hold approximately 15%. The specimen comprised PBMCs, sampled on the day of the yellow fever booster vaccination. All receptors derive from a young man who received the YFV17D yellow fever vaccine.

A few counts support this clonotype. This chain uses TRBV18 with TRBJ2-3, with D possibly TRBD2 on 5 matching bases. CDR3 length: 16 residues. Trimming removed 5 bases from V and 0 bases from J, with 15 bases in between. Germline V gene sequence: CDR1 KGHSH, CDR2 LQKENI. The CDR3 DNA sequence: TGTGCCAGCTCAAAAGTGCGGGCATCTAGCACAGATACGCAGTATTTT. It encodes CASSKVRASSTDTQYF.

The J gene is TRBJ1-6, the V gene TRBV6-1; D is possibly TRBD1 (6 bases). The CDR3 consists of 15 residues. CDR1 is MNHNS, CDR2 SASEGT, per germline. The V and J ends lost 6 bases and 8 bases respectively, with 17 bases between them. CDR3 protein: CASSTRGQGYSPLHF. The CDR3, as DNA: TGTGCCAGCAGCACCAGGGGACAAGGCTATTCACCCCTCCACTTT.

CDR3 nucleotides: TGCGCCAGCAGCTTGGCCGCAGTGGGACAAGTTAATGAAAAACTGTTTTTT. Translation: CASSLAAVGQVNEKLFF. The rearrangement uses TRBV5-1 and TRBJ1-4; possibly TRBD1 for D (6 bases). The length of the CDR3 is 17 residues. Deletions cut 0 bases from V and 4 bases from J, with 16 bases between. Germline CDR1 reads SGHRS; CDR2 reads YFSETQ. Filled out from reference TRBV5-1 and TRBJ1-4, the complete variable domain reads KAGVTQTPRYLIKTRGQQVTLSCSPISGHRSVSWYQQTPGQGLQFLFEYFSETQRNKGNFPGRFSGRQFSNSRSEMNVSTLELGDSALYLCASSLAAVGQVNEKLFFGSGTQLSVL.

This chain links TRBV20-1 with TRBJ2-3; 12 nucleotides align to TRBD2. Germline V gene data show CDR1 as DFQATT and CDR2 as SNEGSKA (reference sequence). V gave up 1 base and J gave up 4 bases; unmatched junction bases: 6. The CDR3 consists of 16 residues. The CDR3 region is CSARGRLAGGADTQYF. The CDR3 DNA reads TGCAGTGCTAGAGGCAGGCTAGCGGGAGGGGCAGATACGCAGTATTTT.